This T cell receptor (beta chain) was profiled in a study of blood T cell repertoires in COVID-19. Background on the study: COVID-19 samples collected from the United States, Italy and Spain covered acute and convalescent phases. T cells, B-cell-depleted T cells, or PBMCs provided the cDNA or gDNA that served as material.

Measured with immunoSEQ multiplex PCR; TCRdb has only the in-frame clones, and not every one. The data contain roughly 300,000 clones, 65% to 90% of them singletons. The germline gives CDR1 LGHNA, CDR2 YNFKEQ. V lost 0 bases to trimming and J lost 0 bases, with 18 bases between them. The CDR3 runs 19 residues. Input material: peripheral blood. The rearrangement joins TRBV4-2 to TRBJ2-1; D might be TRBD2 (5 bases). The receptor's source is a woman aged 55 to 70 with active or convalescent COVID-19. CDR3 sequence (DNA): TGTGCCAGCAGCCAAGAGGCGGGCCAAGGATTAATCTCCTACAATGAGCAGTTCTTC. Encoded protein: CASSQEAGQGLISYNEQFF.